What follows are 15 T cell receptor beta chains derived from one specimen sequenced in a study of breast tumors, draining lymph nodes, adjacent tissues. One entry per CDR3 protein, called by TCRdb with MiXCR from the multiplex PCR reads. The table lists some 120,000 distinct CDR3 sequences, about 20% of them singletons. The lymph nodes were axillary draining lymph nodes from breast cancer patients. Sequencing used axillary lymph node tissue. The receptors were gathered from a female donor with breast cancer. Some clones in this sample may be carry-over from other donors' samples.

This clonotype was counted at least ten times. The CDR3 DNA reads TGTGCCAGCAGCTTGACAGGGGGCAGAGATACGCAGTATTTT. Amino acids: CASSLTGGRDTQYF. The chain carries TRBV7-9 and TRBJ2-3; 10 nucleotides agree with TRBD1. There are 14 residues in the CDR3. The trim removed 3 bases at V and 5 bases at J, leaving 2 bases unmatched. CDR1 is SEHNR, CDR2 FQNEAQ, per germline (reference sequence). The full variable domain, its missing parts supplied by reference TRBV7-9 and TRBJ2-3, is DTGVSQNPRHKITKRGQNVTFRCDPISEHNRLYWYRQTLGQGPEFLTYFQNEAQLEKSRLLSDRFSAERPKGSFSTLEIQRTEQGDSAMYLCASSLTGGRDTQYFGPGTRLTVL.

A remark on this clonotype: A much larger clone differs by one base, so this may be a read error. The genes are TRBV5-4 and TRBJ1-6; no definite D call. The CDR3 is 13 amino acids. Germline V gives CDR1 SGHNT, CDR2 YYREEE (reference sequence). The V gene lost 7 bases and the J gene lost 5 bases, with 10 bases spanning the gap. The CDR3 loop is CASGVEDNSPLHF. As DNA, the CDR3 is TGTGCCAGCGGGGTTGAGGATAATTCACCCCTCCACTTT.

The table lists this clonotype with many counts. This chain connects TRBV18 to TRBJ1-5; 8 bases match TRBD1. Trimming cost V 3 bases and J 1 base; bases outside gene matches: 5. This CDR3 is 16 amino acids long. CDR1 and CDR2 (germline): KGHSH, LQKENI. The CDR3 DNA sequence: TGTGCCAGCTCACCTCAGGGGGCTAGGAGCAATCAGCCCCAGCATTTT. Translated: CASSPQGARSNQPQHF.

This clonotype was observed at least ten times. This sequence joins TRBV5-4 and TRBJ2-1; 9 bases fit TRBD1. After removal of 5 bases from V and 12 bases from J, the junction contained 15 bases not matched to a gene. Germline CDR1 and CDR2: SGHNT and YYREEE (reference sequence). The CDR3 is 15 residues long. CDR3 loop: CASSESGQGSIGQFF. DNA for the CDR3: TGTGCCAGCAGTGAGTCGGGACAGGGATCGATCGGGCAGTTCTTC.

This clonotype was counted at least ten times. The V and J genes are TRBV4-1 and TRBJ1-5, with unresolved D. V lost 4 bases to trimming and J lost 5 bases, with 9 bases between them. The CDR3 loop spans 13 amino acids. The germline CDR1 and CDR2 sequences are MGHRA and YSYEKL. Written as DNA, the CDR3 is TGCGCCAGCAGCCCCCACCAGCATCAGCCCCAGCATTTT. Encoded protein: CASSPHQHQPQHF.

This clonotype has ten or more counts. The chain carries TRBV5-1 and TRBJ2-7; maybe TRBD2 (6 bases). There are 15 residues in the CDR3. Germline CDR1 SGHRS, CDR2 YFSETQ. Trimming removed 4 bases at V and 3 bases at J, with 17 bases between. The CDR3 reads CASSKSEGFVYEQYF. The CDR3 nucleotides read TGCGCCAGCAGCAAATCGGAGGGCTTTGTCTACGAGCAGTACTTC.

This chain uses TRBV3-1 with TRBJ2-1; possible D gene TRBD2, 6 bases. The CDR3 spans 13 residues. Trimming removed 7 bases at V and 10 bases at J, with 17 bases between. The germline CDR1 and CDR2 sequences are LGHDT and YNNKEL (reference sequence). The CDR3 here is CASNLAGLPEQFF. The CDR3 DNA reads as TGTGCCAGCAACCTTGCGGGACTTCCGGAGCAGTTCTTC.

This clonotype showed up just once. The conserved closing phenylalanine or tryptophan is absent in this CDR3, likely reflecting a read error. The chain has TRBV24-1 and TRBJ2-3; 10 bases fit TRBD2. Germline V gene lookup returns CDR1 KGHDR and CDR2 SFDVKD. The CDR3 covers 16 residues. After removal of 3 bases from V and 0 bases from J, the junction contained 2 bases not matched to a gene. CDR3 coding DNA: TGTGCCACCAGTGATATACTAGCGGGAAGCACAGATACGCAGTATCTT. Translated, it gives CATSDILAGSTDTQYL.

The chain carries TRBV27 and TRBJ1-5; a weak D match, TRBD1 (5 bases). This CDR3 is built from 13 residues. Trimming pared 7 bases from V and 7 bases from J, leaving 14 bases between. CDR1 and CDR2 (germline): MNHEY, SMNVEV (reference sequence). For the CDR3, the DNA is TGTGCCAGCAAAAGGGGCGTGGGACAGCCCCAGCATTTT. It specifies CASKRGVGQPQHF.

This clonotype has at least ten counts. This chain connects TRBV18 to TRBJ2-7, with 7 bases identical to TRBD2. J gave up 0 bases and V 2 bases, and 7 bases lay outside the gene matches. This CDR3 spans 16 amino acids. Germline loops: CDR1 KGHSH, CDR2 LQKENI. The CDR3 bases are TGTGCCAGCTCACCAGGTCAGCGGGGTTTCTCCTACGAGCAGTACTTC. This codes for CASSPGQRGFSYEQYF.

This sequence joins TRBV27 and TRBJ2-1; D gene unclear. The V end was cut by 1 base, the J end by 10 bases, with 11 bases between. This CDR3 comprises 13 residues. Germline V CDR1 and CDR2: MNHEY, SMNVEV (reference sequence). In nucleotides, the CDR3 is TGTGCCAGCAGTTTATATCCGGGCCAGGAGCAGTTCTTC. Its protein is CASSLYPGQEQFF.

This clonotype has just one count. Since a much larger clone is just one base distant, this may be a read error. The V call is TRBV19, the J call TRBJ1-5, with TRBD1 as a possible D gene (6 bases). Per germline, CDR1 LNHDA and CDR2 SQIVND (reference sequence). This CDR3 comprises 13 residues. The chain's CDR3 is CASNGGADQPLHF. CDR3 DNA sequence: TGTGCCAGTAACGGGGGGGCTGATCAGCCCCTGCATTTT.

This clonotype was observed many times. The chain is built from TRBV30 and TRBJ2-7, with D perhaps matching TRBD2 (5 bases). CDR3 length equals 12 residues. V was shortened by 0 bases and J by 6 bases, with 9 bases between the two germline ends. Per germline, CDR1 GTSNPN and CDR2 SVGIG (reference sequence). The chain's CDR3 is CAWSVGGFEQYF. In DNA form, the CDR3 reads TGTGCCTGGAGTGTCGGAGGCTTCGAGCAGTACTTC.

A note on this clonotype: This may come from a read error, since a much larger clone is one base off. The chain couples TRBV20-1 to TRBJ2-7, with 7 positions matching TRBD1. Germline CDR1 and CDR2: DFQATT and SNEGSKA (reference sequence). The V gene end was trimmed by 6 bases and the J gene end by 5 bases; junction bases not matched to a gene: 10. The CDR3 consists of 13 residues. CDR3 coding DNA: TGCAGTGCCCACAGGGGCGCGTTAGACGAGCAGTACTTC. Its protein product is CSAHRGALDEQYF.

This clonotype was picked up many times. The V call is TRBV2, the J call TRBJ1-5, with D uncertain. This CDR3 has 13 amino acids. Germline V lookup: CDR1 SNHLY, CDR2 FYNNEI. The V gene lost 7 bases and the J gene lost 4 bases, with 11 bases spanning the gap. CDR3 residues: CASTFGENQPQHF. The CDR3 coding sequence is TGTGCCAGCACGTTTGGGGAGAATCAGCCCCAGCATTTT. Full variable domain (rest looked up from reference TRBV2 and TRBJ1-5): EPEVTQTPSHQVTQMGQEVILRCVPISNHLYFYWYRQILGQKVEFLVSFYNNEISEKSEIFDDQFSVERPDGSNFTLKIRSTKLEDSAMYFCASTFGENQPQHFGDGTRLSIL.